This T cell receptor beta chain was identified in a study of radiotherapy plus CTLA-4 blockade in lung cancer. Chemo-refractory metastatic non-small-cell lung cancer patients underwent focal radiation alongside CTLA-4 blockade with ipilimumab. Germline CDR1 SEHNR, CDR2 FQNEAQ (reference sequence). V lost 4 bases and J lost 7, with 14 bases in between. The CDR3 contains 14 residues. Sequenced by immunoSEQ multiplex PCR; TCRdb stores in-frame clones only, minus some. The table records about 40,000 clones, 60% to 80% of them present only once. This clonotype originated in a human donor with non-small cell lung cancer that progressed on radiotherapy plus ipilimumab. The gene calls are TRBV7-9 and TRBJ1-5; the D gene is possibly TRBD1 (5 bases). The sample was peripheral blood, taken from a patient treated with radiotherapy plus ipilimumab. Written as DNA, the CDR3 is TGTGCCAGCAGCTCGTCGGGGGGTGGGCAGCCCCAGCATTTT. Its protein product is CASSSSGGGQPQHF.